The 25 T cell receptor beta chains in this list originate from one sample, sequenced in a study of cytomegalovirus exposure and HLA in healthy donors. The PCR employed 60 Vbeta primers together with 13 Jbeta primers. Data came from immunoSEQ multiplex PCR; TCRdb stores just in-frame clones and leaves some out. The sample shows 200,000 to 250,000 clones, 82% of them seen only once. The sequenced material came from PBMCs. The receptors stem from a woman aged 40 to 50 in good health and CMV-seropositive.

The V call is TRBV5-1, the J call TRBJ1-2; 10 bases map to TRBD1. Germline CDR1 is SGHRS and CDR2 is YFSETQ. CDR3 length equals 15 residues. The V gene end was trimmed by 4 bases and the J gene end by 8 bases; junction bases not matched to a gene: 11. The CDR3 sequence: CASSGGQGLSVGYTF. The CDR3 DNA reads as TGCGCCAGCAGCGGGGGACAGGGGCTGAGTGTGGGCTACACCTTC.

This clone has a handful of counts. The V gene is TRBV6-6, the J gene TRBJ1-1, with D hard to call. The germline V gene has CDR1 MNHNY and CDR2 SVGAGI (reference sequence). The V end was cut by 6 bases, the J end by 7 bases, with 15 bases between. The CDR3 has 13 amino acids. The CDR3 reads CASSSGGKSEAFF. In DNA form, the CDR3 reads TGTGCCAGCAGCTCCGGAGGGAAAAGTGAAGCTTTCTTT.

This chain links TRBV4-2 with TRBJ2-4; TRBD2 matches at 7 bases. Trimming cost V 4 bases and J 1 base; bases outside gene matches: 4. The CDR3 has 15 residues. From germline, CDR1 is LGHNA and CDR2 YNFKEQ. The CDR3 coding sequence is TGTGCCAGCAGCCCTGGGGGGGTGGCCAAAAACATTCAGTACTTC. Protein: CASSPGGVAKNIQYF.

The chain joins TRBV5-4 to TRBJ1-1; 9 bases match TRBD1. The length of the CDR3 is 15 residues. Germline CDR1 is SGHNT and CDR2 is YYREEE (reference sequence). Germline trimming cut 1 base from V and 4 bases from J; bases unmatched to any gene: 5. CDR3 residues: CASSLPGTGPTEAFF. CDR3 sequence (DNA): TGTGCCAGCAGCTTGCCCGGGACAGGGCCCACTGAAGCTTTCTTT.

V and J are TRBV27 and TRBJ2-7; a possible D gene is TRBD1 (5 bases). Germline V gene data show CDR1 as MNHEY and CDR2 as SMNVEV (reference sequence). CDR3 length: 15 amino acids. The V end lost 2 bases, the J end lost 2 bases, and 13 bases lay between the germline ends. CDR3 loop: CASSLSFSGPYEQYF. DNA for the CDR3: TGTGCCAGCAGTTTAAGTTTTTCAGGGCCCTACGAGCAGTACTTC.

The chain carries TRBV29-1 and TRBJ1-1; 9 positions agree with TRBD1. The germline V gene encodes CDR1 SQVTM and CDR2 ANQGSEA. CDR3 size: 15 residues. V lost 4 bases and J lost 3; bases outside the gene matches: 9. The CDR3 DNA follows: TGCAGCGTTGGGGGGTTGGACAGGGGATACACTGAAGCTTTCTTT. Amino acid sequence: CSVGGLDRGYTEAFF.

The J gene is TRBJ1-1, the V gene TRBV6-4; D is perhaps TRBD1 (5 bases). Germline V gives CDR1 MRHNA, CDR2 SNTAGT. V lost 4 bases, J lost 1 base, and 10 bases lay in between. CDR3 length equals 14 residues. In nucleotides, the CDR3 is TGTGCCAGCAGTGGATCAACAGGGAACACTGAAGCTTTCTTT. Translation gives CASSGSTGNTEAFF.

The chain uses TRBV7-3 and TRBJ2-1, with 9 nucleotides matching TRBD1. The V gene's germline CDR1 is SGHTA and CDR2 FQGTGA. V trimming: 5 bases; J trimming: 9 bases; junction bases outside the gene matches: 11. CDR3 size: 15 residues. CDR3 DNA sequence: TGTGCCAGCAGCCGGGGAGGACAGGGGCCCCCTGAGCAGTTCTTC. It yields the protein CASSRGGQGPPEQFF.

The chain carries TRBV5-5 and TRBJ1-1; possible D gene TRBD1, 6 bases. The germline V gene encodes CDR1 SGHKS and CDR2 YYEKEE (reference sequence). CDR3 size: 13 residues. V lost 3 bases to trimming and J lost 6 bases, with 12 bases between them. Written as DNA, the CDR3 is TGTGCCAGCAGCTGGCAGGGGAGGGCTGAAGCTTTCTTT. It codes for CASSWQGRAEAFF. Looking up the rest from reference TRBV5-5 and TRBJ1-1 gives the full variable domain: DAGVTQSPTHLIKTRGQQVTLRCSPISGHKSVSWYQQVLGQGPQFIFQYYEKEERGRGNFPDRFSARQFPNYSSELNVNALLLGDSALYLCASSWQGRAEAFFGQGTRLTVV.

Written as DNA, the CDR3 is TGTGCCAGCAGCTTAGCGCAGGGGAGAACAGATACGCAGTATTTT. This sequence encodes CASSLAQGRTDTQYF. The chain links TRBV7-2 to TRBJ2-3; D might be TRBD1 (6 bases). CDR3 length equals 15 residues. Germline V gene lookup returns CDR1 SGHTA and CDR2 FQGNSA. The V end was cut by 0 bases, the J end by 3 bases, with 10 bases between.

The J gene is TRBJ2-5, the V gene TRBV18, with D possibly matching TRBD2 (6 bases). V dropped 4 bases and J dropped 3 bases, with 21 bases sitting between them. This CDR3 contains 17 residues. Germline V CDR1 and CDR2: KGHSH, LQKENI. The CDR3 here is CASSLNAAWDFKETQYF. The CDR3 DNA reads as TGTGCCAGCTCACTCAACGCGGCATGGGACTTTAAAGAGACCCAGTACTTC.

This chain uses TRBV7-2 with TRBJ2-5; D call uncertain. CDR3 length: 13 amino acids. V gave up 7 bases and J gave up 1 base, with 10 bases separating them. The germline V gene has CDR1 SGHTA and CDR2 FQGNSA. The CDR3 spells CASNRLVQETQYF. As DNA, the CDR3 is TGTGCCAGCAACCGACTGGTCCAAGAGACCCAGTACTTC.

The chain carries TRBV6-5 and TRBJ1-1; D is unresolved. Per germline, CDR1 MNHEY and CDR2 SVGAGI. V was shortened by 0 bases and J by 0 bases, with 11 bases between the two germline ends. There are 16 residues in the CDR3. In DNA, the CDR3 is TGTGCCAGCAGTTACTCGAGGTTCCCTATGAACACTGAAGCTTTCTTT. It is translated as CASSYSRFPMNTEAFF.

The chain joins TRBV5-1 to TRBJ1-2; no reliable D call. Trimming shortened V by 1 base and J by 0 bases, and 7 bases separated the two germline ends. CDR1 SGHRS and CDR2 YFSETQ come from the germline V gene. This CDR3 is built from 14 residues. The CDR3 sequence: CASSLRQANYGYTF. The CDR3 DNA reads as TGCGCCAGCAGCTTGCGGCAGGCTAACTATGGCTACACCTTC.

DNA of the CDR3: TGTGCCAGCAGCTTTGGGGGGAGGGGAAACACCATATATTTT. Protein: CASSFGGRGNTIYF. The V gene is TRBV5-4, the J gene TRBJ1-3, with D perhaps matching TRBD1 (5 bases). This CDR3 contains 14 residues. The germline gives CDR1 SGHNT, CDR2 YYREEE (reference sequence). V was shortened by 2 bases and J by 4 bases, with 10 bases between the two germline ends.

The chain combines TRBV19 with TRBJ2-3, with D possibly being TRBD1 (6 bases). V shed 3 bases and J shed 4 bases, with 26 bases lying between them. Looked up from germline, CDR1 is LNHDA and CDR2 is SQIVND (reference sequence). The CDR3 spans 19 residues. The CDR3 nucleotides are TGTGCCAGTAGTATTAGGAACAGGGAATGGGGAACTCGAGCAGATACGCAGTATTTT. The encoded protein is CASSIRNREWGTRADTQYF.

Details on this clone: Other DNA sequences in the sample encode the same CDR3. V and J are TRBV6-5 and TRBJ1-5, with D possibly matching TRBD1 (6 bases). The CDR3 sequence is 13 residues long. Germline V gives CDR1 MNHEY, CDR2 SVGAGI. The V end was cut by 5 bases, the J end by 3 bases, with 8 bases between. The CDR3 region has the DNA TGTGCCAGCAGTCGGACAGACAATCAGCCCCAGCATTTT. This translates into CASSRTDNQPQHF.

The rearrangement joins TRBV6-1 to TRBJ2-1, with D maybe TRBD1 (6 bases). V was cut by 7 bases and J by 4 bases, with 17 bases left in between. CDR1 is MNHNS and CDR2 is SASEGT in the germline V gene. The CDR3 totals 15 residues. The CDR3 loop is CASTSDRRAYNEQFF. DNA for the CDR3: TGTGCCAGCACCTCAGACAGGCGGGCGTACAATGAGCAGTTCTTC.

V usage is TRBV30 and J usage is TRBJ1-4; D is possibly TRBD1 (5 bases). V lost 2 bases, J lost 8 bases, and 12 bases lay in between. The CDR3 covers 13 residues. Germline V CDR1 and CDR2: GTSNPN, SVGIG (reference sequence). The CDR3 region is CAWSRGTEEKLFF. The CDR3 DNA reads as TGTGCCTGGAGTCGGGGGACGGAGGAAAAACTGTTTTTT.

The rearrangement links TRBV7-7 to TRBJ2-5; 7 bases are shared with TRBD2. The ends lost 1 base at V and 6 bases at J; junction bases unmatched: 8. CDR1 is SSHAT, CDR2 FNYEAQ, per germline (reference sequence). The length of the CDR3 is 15 residues. CDR3 protein: CASSLGESGGQTQYF. In DNA, the CDR3 is TGTGCCAGCAGCTTAGGGGAGTCGGGGGGTCAGACCCAGTACTTC. Full variable domain (outside the CDR3, taken from reference TRBV7-7 and TRBJ2-5): GAGVSQSPRYKVTKRGQDVTLRCDPISSHATLYWYQQALGQGPEFLTYFNYEAQPDKSGLPSDRFSAERPEGSISTLTIQRTEQRDSAMYRCASSLGESGGQTQYFGPGTRLLVL.

The chain links TRBV4-3 to TRBJ2-1; TRBD2 matches at 7 bases. The CDR3 sequence is 15 residues long. Germline assignment: CDR1 LGHNA and CDR2 YSLEER. Losses at the gene ends were 3 bases for V and 4 bases for J; bases not matched to a gene: 6. The CDR3 region has the DNA TGCGCCAGCAGCCAGGGGGGGAAGGTTTACAATGAGCAGTTCTTC. Translating gives CASSQGGKVYNEQFF.

The CDR3 loop is CASSLTGGYEQYF. CDR3 bases: TGCGCCAGCAGCTTGACAGGGGGTTACGAGCAGTACTTC. V usage is TRBV4-1 and J usage is TRBJ2-7, with TRBD1 matching over 9 bases. Germline lookup yields CDR1 MGHRA and CDR2 YSYEKL. The trim removed 5 bases at V and 4 bases at J, leaving 3 bases unmatched. CDR3 length: 13 amino acids.

The chain employs TRBV18 and TRBJ2-1; 9 positions agree with TRBD2. CDR3 length: 17 amino acids. The germline CDR1 and CDR2 sequences are KGHSH and LQKENI. J was trimmed by 0 bases and V by 4 bases; bases with no gene match: 7. The CDR3 reads CASSLISSGVSYNEQFF. For the CDR3, the DNA is TGTGCCAGCTCACTCATCTCTAGCGGGGTCTCCTACAATGAGCAGTTCTTC.

The chain has TRBV12-5 and TRBJ2-7; 9 bases are shared with TRBD2. V lost 7 bases and J lost 0; bases outside the gene matches: 7. Germline values: CDR1 LGHNT, CDR2 FRNRAP. The CDR3 extends over 15 amino acids. The CDR3 loop is CASVLSGGLSYEQYF. CDR3 coding DNA: TGTGCTAGTGTATTAAGCGGGGGGCTCTCCTACGAGCAGTACTTC.

This rearrangement joins TRBV9 to TRBJ2-4; TRBD2 aligns across 9 bases. The CDR3 is made up of 18 amino acids. Unmatched junction bases numbered 7, after V lost 0 bases and J lost 0 bases. The germline CDR1 and CDR2 sequences are SGDLS and YYNGEE. The chain's CDR3 is CASSVGGGEYLAKNIQYF. The CDR3 DNA reads as TGTGCCAGCAGCGTAGGCGGGGGGGAATATCTAGCCAAAAACATTCAGTACTTC.